This TCR beta chain comes out of a study of T cell responses to AZD1222 COVID-19 vaccine. Study-wide results and caveats: Seropositive status at baseline applied to only a handful of AZD1222 recipients.

The CDR3 has 13 amino acids. Trimming stripped 4 bases from V and 2 bases from J, with 10 bases between. Germline CDR1 SQVTM, CDR2 ANQGSEA. Comments on this clone: The antigen is unknown.

The protocol was immunoSEQ multiplex PCR, while the TCRdb copy is restricted to in-frame clones and leaves out a portion. The top ten hold around 10% of the sample, which has approximately 150,000 clones, 90% to 95% seen once. V usage is TRBV29-1 and J usage is TRBJ2-3; D perhaps matches TRBD1 (5 bases). The origin of this receptor is an adult who had recovered from COVID-19. The starting material was peripheral blood, obtained after recovery from COVID-19. This chain's CDR3 is CSVAGATTDTQYF. The CDR3 nucleotides are TGCAGCGTTGCTGGGGCCACCACAGATACGCAGTATTTT.